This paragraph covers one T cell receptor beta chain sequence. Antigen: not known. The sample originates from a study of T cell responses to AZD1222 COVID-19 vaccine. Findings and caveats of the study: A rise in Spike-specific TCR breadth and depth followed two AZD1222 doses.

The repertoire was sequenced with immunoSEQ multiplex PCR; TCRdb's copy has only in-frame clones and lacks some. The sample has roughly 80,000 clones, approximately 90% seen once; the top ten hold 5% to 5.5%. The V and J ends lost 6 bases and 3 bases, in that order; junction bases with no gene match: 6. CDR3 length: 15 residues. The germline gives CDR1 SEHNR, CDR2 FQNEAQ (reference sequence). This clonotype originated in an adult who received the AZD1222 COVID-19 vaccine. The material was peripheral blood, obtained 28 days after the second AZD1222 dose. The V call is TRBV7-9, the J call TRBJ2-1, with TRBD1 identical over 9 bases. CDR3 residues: CASSSDRGNYNEQFF. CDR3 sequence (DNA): TGTGCCAGCAGTTCGGACAGGGGTAACTACAATGAGCAGTTCTTC.